This T cell receptor (beta chain) was recorded in a study of blood T cell repertoires in COVID-19 (dated by TCRdb to the early 2020s). In terms of the full investigation: Samples from collaborators originated in the United States, Italy and Spain and spanned both the acute and convalescent phases of COVID-19. HLA class I and class II types, where available, came from metadata supplied by the sample provider rather than from assay-based typing. Samples came from the ongoing ImmuneRACE study (first 160 participants) plus 1,254 subjects from 6 global collaborators. The dataset comprised deeply sampled blood TCRbeta repertoires from subjects exposed to, actively infected with, or recovered from COVID-19. A freely available public database, intended as a resource for researchers studying the immune response to SARS-CoV-2, is where the repertoires were released. The sample metadata nearly always contained a de-identified subject ID, COVID-19 status, age in years and sex. The material from the prospective study consisted of cDNA or gDNA derived from T cells, B-cell-depleted T cells, or PBMCs.

Study-level results and caveats: The amount of clinical and demographic metadata varied by source and participant and was provided uncurated.

Participants in the prospective study were aged roughly 18 to 100 years, lived in some 24 United States geographic areas, and enrolled through a virtual design. To assign participants to cohorts, the prospective study relied on clinical history that participants themselves reported in a screening survey and a study questionnaire. For ImmuneRACE Cohort 3, a participant was defined as recovered based on two consecutive negative NP/OP PCR tests, clearance by a healthcare professional, or resolution of symptoms. In the prospective study, mobile phlebotomists collected whole blood, serum and a nasopharyngeal or oropharyngeal swab from each participant. Additional blood draws and questionnaires over an approximately two-month period could optionally be provided by prospective study participants. Prospective study blood samples were shipped either frozen or at room temperature before DNA extraction. Concerning this clone: The target of this receptor is not known. Nothing much larger sits one base from this clone, and base qualities are not available.

The germline V gene (reference sequence) supplies CDR1 LNHNV and CDR2 YYDKDF. At the junction V is shortened by 0 bases and J by 4 bases; bases outside the gene matches: 6. From the cysteine up to the phenylalanine, the CDR3 has a length of 16 residues. Only the CDR3 DNA is retained, 48 bases long and in frame from the first base. The immunoSEQ Assay, a bias-controlled multiplex PCR, was used to amplify TCRbeta CDR3 regions from genomic DNA. From the authors' description of their analysis: Nucleated cell counts per sample were estimated from amplification of reference gene primers within the assay. To quantify the absolute abundance of each unique TCRbeta CDR3 rearrangement, sequence reads were collapsed and filtered. For each sample, productive Simpson clonality was calculated as the square root of Simpson's diversity index over productive rearrangements. As stored in TCRdb, this immuneACCESS dataset retains in-frame rearrangements with V and J assigned. A fraction of the clones does not appear; measured against another copy, unresolved V genes explain less than half of the discrepancy, and the remainder lacks a known reason. V, J and clone size reflect that table, while D and trimming were determined from the DNA. The sample yields over 300,000 clones; approximately 91% were counted once. The ten top clones hold 9.5% of the sample.

The rearranged segments are TRBV15 and TRBJ1-5; a stretch of 7 junction bases matches TRBD1. The origin of this receptor is a woman between 40 and 55 years old who had recovered from COVID-19. The sample taken for sequencing was PBMCs or T cells enriched from blood (not recorded which). The nucleotide sequence reads as follows: TGTGCCACCAGCAGAGATCTAGGGGGCTGGAATCAGCCCCAGCATTTT. It translates as CATSRDLGGWNQPQHF.